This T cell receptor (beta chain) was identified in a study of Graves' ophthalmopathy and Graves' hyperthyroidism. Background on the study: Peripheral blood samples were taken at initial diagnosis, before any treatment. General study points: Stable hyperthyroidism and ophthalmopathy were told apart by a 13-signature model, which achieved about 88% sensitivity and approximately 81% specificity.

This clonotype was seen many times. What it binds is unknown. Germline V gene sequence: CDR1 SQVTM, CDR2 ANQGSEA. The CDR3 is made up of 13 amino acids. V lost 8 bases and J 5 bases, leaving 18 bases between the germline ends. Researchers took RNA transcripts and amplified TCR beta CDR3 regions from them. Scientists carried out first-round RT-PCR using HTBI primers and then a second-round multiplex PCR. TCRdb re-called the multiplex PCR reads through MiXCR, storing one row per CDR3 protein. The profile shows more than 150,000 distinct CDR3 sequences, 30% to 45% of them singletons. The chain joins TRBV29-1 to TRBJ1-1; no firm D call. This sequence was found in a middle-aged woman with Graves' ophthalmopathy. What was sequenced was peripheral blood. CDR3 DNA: TGCAGCAGCTCGCTCTCCGGAAGGACTGAAGCTTTCTTT. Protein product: CSSSLSGRTEAFF.